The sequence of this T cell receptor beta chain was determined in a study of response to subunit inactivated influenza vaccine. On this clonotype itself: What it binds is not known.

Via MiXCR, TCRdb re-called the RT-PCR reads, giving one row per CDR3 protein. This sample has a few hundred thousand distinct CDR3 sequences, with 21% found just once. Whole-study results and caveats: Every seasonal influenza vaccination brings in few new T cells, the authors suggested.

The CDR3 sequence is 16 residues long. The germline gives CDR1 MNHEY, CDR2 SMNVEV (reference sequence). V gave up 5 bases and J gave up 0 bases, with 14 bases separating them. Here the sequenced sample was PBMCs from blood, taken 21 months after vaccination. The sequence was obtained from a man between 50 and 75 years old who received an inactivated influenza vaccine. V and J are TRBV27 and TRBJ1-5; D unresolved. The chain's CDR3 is CASSPSFGSSNQPQHF. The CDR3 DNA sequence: TGTGCCAGCAGTCCATCTTTTGGCAGTAGCAATCAGCCCCAGCATTTT.